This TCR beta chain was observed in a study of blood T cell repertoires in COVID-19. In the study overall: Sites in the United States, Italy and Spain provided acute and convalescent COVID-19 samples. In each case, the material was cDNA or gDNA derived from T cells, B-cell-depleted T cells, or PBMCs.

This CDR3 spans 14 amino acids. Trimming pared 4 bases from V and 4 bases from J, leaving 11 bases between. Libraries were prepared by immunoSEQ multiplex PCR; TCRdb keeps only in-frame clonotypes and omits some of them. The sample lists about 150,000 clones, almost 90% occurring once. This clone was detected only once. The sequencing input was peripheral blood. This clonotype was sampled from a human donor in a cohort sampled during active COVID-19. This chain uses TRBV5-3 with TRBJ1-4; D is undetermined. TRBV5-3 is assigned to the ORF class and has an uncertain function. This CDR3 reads CARSATGYNEKLFF. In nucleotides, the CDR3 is TGTGCCAGAAGCGCTACCGGGTATAATGAAAAACTGTTTTTT.